The rows below give T cell receptor beta chains drawn from one sample of a study of T cell responses to AZD1222 COVID-19 vaccine. Libraries were prepared by immunoSEQ multiplex PCR; TCRdb keeps only in-frame clonotypes and omits some of them. The table lists tens of thousands of clones, nearly 90% of them singletons. Sequencing used peripheral blood, obtained on day 0 of AZD1222 vaccination. The source is an adult in good health. Each CDR3 is given with its conserved first and last residue. A D gene is named only where the DNA matches it firmly. The listing skips clone size in some rows; elsewhere it reads once, few, many or a size class.

J gene | D gene | clone size | V gene | CDR3 DNA | CDR3 protein
TRBJ2-1 | TRBD1 | . | TRBV24-1 | TGTGCCACCAGTGATTATGGGACAGGGCAGAGCTCCTACAATGAGCAGTTCTTC | CATSDYGTGQSSYNEQFF
TRBJ2-2 | TRBD2 | . | TRBV24-1 | TGTGCCACCAGTGATTTATGGGTCCTAGCGGGGCCGAACACCGGGGAGCTGTTTTTT | CATSDLWVLAGPNTGELFF
TRBJ2-1 | . | once | TRBV9 | TGTGCCAGCAGCGTAGTCGGGGGGCGCTACAATGAGCAGTTCTTC | CASSVVGGRYNEQFF
TRBJ2-7 | TRBD1 | . | TRBV29-1 | TGCAGCGTTGGACCGACAGGGGGCCAGGCCTACGAGCAGTACTTC | CSVGPTGGQAYEQYF
TRBJ2-2 | . | . | TRBV14 | TGTGCCAGCAGCCAAGTATATGGGGCCGGGGAGCTGTTTTTT | CASSQVYGAGELFF
TRBJ1-4 | . | . | TRBV19 | TGTGCCAGTAGTCCCGATGCCCGGGGGCGACATGAAAAACTGTTTTTT | CASSPDARGRHEKLFF
TRBJ2-2 | . | . | TRBV19 | TGTGCCAGTAGTATTATTAGCGACACCGGGGAGCTGTTTTTT | CASSIISDTGELFF
TRBJ1-2 | . | once | TRBV14 | TGTGCCAGCAGCCAAGATCTCTGGGGCGGCTACACCTTC | CASSQDLWGGYTF
TRBJ1-2 | . | . | TRBV5-1 | TGCGCCAGCAGCTTGGGGACGGAAACTCAAGGCTACACCTTC | CASSLGTETQGYTF
TRBJ2-5 | TRBD1 | once | TRBV28 | TGTGCCAGCAGTTTACAGGGGGTCAAGGAGACCCAGTACTTC | CASSLQGVKETQYF
TRBJ2-5 | . | . | TRBV25-1 | TGTGCCAGCAGTGAACCCCGAGTCAGGGGGGAAGAGACCCAGTACTTC | CASSEPRVRGEETQYF
TRBJ2-1 | TRBD1 | . | TRBV3-1/TRBV3-2 | TGTGCCAGCAGCCAAGTGGCGGGACAGGGCGGTAATGAGCAGTTCTTC | CASSQVAGQGGNEQFF
TRBJ2-7 | TRBD1 | . | TRBV6-5 | TGTGCCAGCGATTTGGACAGGGGGCTACACGAGCAGTACTTC | CASDLDRGLHEQYF
TRBJ2-1 | . | . | TRBV20-1 | TGCAGTGCCTCAGCTGTTGAGCAGTTCTTC | CSASAVEQFF
TRBJ2-5 | . | . | TRBV6-5 | TGTGCCAGCAGTCCGCCGGGGACTCGAAAGACCCAGTACTTC | CASSPPGTRKTQYF
TRBJ1-1 | TRBD1 | . | TRBV11-1 | TGTGCCAGCAGCTACGACAGGGGTGGGACTGAAGCTTTCTTT | CASSYDRGGTEAFF
TRBJ1-1 | . | . | TRBV19 | TGTGCCAGTAGTATACAGGGGAGTCGAAACACTGAAGCTTTCTTT | CASSIQGSRNTEAFF
TRBJ2-1 | TRBD2 | . | TRBV9 | TGTGCCAGCAGCGTAGAGTCCGGGGGGGTTGAGCAGTTCTTC | CASSVESGGVEQFF
TRBJ2-7 | TRBD1 | . | TRBV11-3 | TGTGCCAGCAGCTTAGGAACAGGGGCCTACGAGCAGTACTTC | CASSLGTGAYEQYF
TRBJ2-7 | TRBD2 | . | TRBV7-2 | TGTGCCAGCAGCGTGGGGGGGACTTTCTCCTACGAGCAGTACTTC | CASSVGGTFSYEQYF
TRBJ1-6 | TRBD1 | . | TRBV19 | TGTGCCAGTACAGGGGGATATTCACCCCTCCACTTT | CASTGGYSPLHF
TRBJ2-1 | TRBD2 | . | TRBV7-3 | TGTGCCAGCAGCGGGGGACTACTCACCTACAATGAGCAGTTCTTC | CASSGGLLTYNEQFF
TRBJ1-6 | . | . | TRBV2 | TGTGCCAGCAGTGAATATAGCTCCTATAATTCACCCCTCCACTTT | CASSEYSSYNSPLHF
TRBJ2-3 | TRBD2 | . | TRBV9 | TGTGCCAGCAGCGGATTAGCGGGGGCTAGCACAGATACGCAGTATTTT | CASSGLAGASTDTQYF
TRBJ2-7 | TRBD1 | . | TRBV28 | TGTGCCAGCAGTTTCCACCGGACAGGGGCCTCCTACGAGCAGTACTTC | CASSFHRTGASYEQYF
TRBJ2-2 | . | . | TRBV11-3 | TGTGCCAGCAGCCGCCAGAACACCGGGGAGCTGTTTTTT | CASSRQNTGELFF
TRBJ1-4 | TRBD1 | . | TRBV6-1 | TGTGCCAGCAGTGAAGACACAGGGGATGAAAAACTGTTTTTT | CASSEDTGDEKLFF
TRBJ1-2 | TRBD1 | . | TRBV5-1 | TGCGCCAGCAGCTTGACAGGGGCCCTCTACTATGGCTACACCTTC | CASSLTGALYYGYTF
TRBJ1-2 | . | . | TRBV5-1 | TGCGCCAGCAGCTGGTTGACAGGTGGTGGCTACACCTTC | CASSWLTGGGYTF
TRBJ2-5 | . | few | TRBV3-1/TRBV3-2 | TGTGCCAGCAGCCAAGAAGTAAGAGGAAAGACCCAGTACTTC | CASSQEVRGKTQYF
TRBJ2-2 | TRBD1 | once | TRBV6-5 | TGTGCCAGCAGTTGGACAGGGAGCACCGGGGAGCTGTTTTTT | CASSWTGSTGELFF
TRBJ2-7 | TRBD1 | . | TRBV15 | TGTGCCACCAGCTCGCGACAGGGGAGGTACGAGCAGTACTTC | CATSSRQGRYEQYF
TRBJ1-2 | . | . | TRBV5-1 | TGCGCCAGCAGCTCCAGCGGGAGGCAGGGCAGGTTTTTCGATAGCGGCTACACCTTC | CASSSSGRQGRFFDSGYTF
TRBJ2-4 | . | . | TRBV6-5 | TGTGCCAGCAGTTTTGCACTACAGGGAACCAAAAACATTCAGTACTTC | CASSFALQGTKNIQYF
TRBJ1-2 | . | . | TRBV6-5 | TGTGCCAGCAGTTACGTGCCGGGCCCGCAGCATTATGGCTACACCTTC | CASSYVPGPQHYGYTF
TRBJ2-3 | . | . | TRBV5-1 | TGCGCCAGCAGCCCTGTAGCGGACACAGATACGCAGTATTTT | CASSPVADTDTQYF
TRBJ1-5 | . | . | TRBV9 | TGTGCCAGCTCCCCGGGTCCCAGCAATCAGCCCCAGCATTTT | CASSPGPSNQPQHF
TRBJ2-2 | . | once | TRBV12-5 | TGTGCTAGTGGGTCCGTGAACACCGGGGAGCTGTTTTTT | CASGSVNTGELFF
TRBJ1-1 | . | once | TRBV3-1/TRBV3-2 | TGTGCCAGCAGCTACAGCGTGTCTGAAGCTTTCTTT | CASSYSVSEAFF
TRBJ2-7 | TRBD2 | . | TRBV4-3 | TGCGCCAGCAGCCAAGCTAGCGGGGGCCCGTTCTACGAGCAGTACTTC | CASSQASGGPFYEQYF
TRBJ1-1 | . | . | TRBV5-1 | TGCGCCAGCAGCTGGACTGTGGGGGACACTGAAGCTTTCTTT | CASSWTVGDTEAFF
TRBJ2-1 | . | few | TRBV9 | TGTGCCAGCAGCGTAGCTTGGGGTACGGCCTTTAGGGAGCAGTTCTTC | CASSVAWGTAFREQFF
TRBJ1-1 | TRBD1 | . | TRBV19 | TGTGCCAGTAGTATTCCAGGGGGCCAGAACACTGAAGCTTTCTTT | CASSIPGGQNTEAFF
TRBJ1-4 | . | few | TRBV11-1 | TGTGCCAGCAGTTCCCGGGACCATAATGAAAAACTGTTTTTT | CASSSRDHNEKLFF
TRBJ2-5 | . | . | TRBV30 | TGTGCCTGGAGCGCCGGGGGCATGGGGGAGACCCAGTACTTC | CAWSAGGMGETQYF